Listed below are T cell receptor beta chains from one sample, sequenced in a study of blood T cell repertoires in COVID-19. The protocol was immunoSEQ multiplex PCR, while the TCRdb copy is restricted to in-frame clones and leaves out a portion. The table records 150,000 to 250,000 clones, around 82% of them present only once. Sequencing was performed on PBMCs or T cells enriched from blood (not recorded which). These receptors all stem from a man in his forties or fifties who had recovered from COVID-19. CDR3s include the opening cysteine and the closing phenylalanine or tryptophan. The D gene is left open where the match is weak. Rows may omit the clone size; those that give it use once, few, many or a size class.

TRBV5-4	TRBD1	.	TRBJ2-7	TGTGCCAGCAGCGCCCCCGGGACAGGGAAGAATTACGAGCAGTACTTC	CASSAPGTGKNYEQYF
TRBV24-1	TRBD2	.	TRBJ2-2	TGTGCCACCAGTGATCCATTTAGCGGGAGGGAAACCGGGGAGCTGTTTTTT	CATSDPFSGRETGELFF
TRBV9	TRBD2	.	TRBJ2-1	TGTGCCAGCAGCGTAGGTTCTAGCGGGCAAGAAACCTACAATGAGCAGTTCTTC	CASSVGSSGQETYNEQFF
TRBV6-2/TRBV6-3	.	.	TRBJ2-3	TGTGCCAGCAGTTATCTCGGAAGGGGGACAGATACGCAGTATTTT	CASSYLGRGTDTQYF
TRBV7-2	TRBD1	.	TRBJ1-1	TGTGCCAGCAGCGCTTGGACAGGGGAAGCTTTCTTT	CASSAWTGEAFF
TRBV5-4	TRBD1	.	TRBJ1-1	TGTGCCAGCAACCTCGGACAGGTGAACACTGAAGCTTTCTTT	CASNLGQVNTEAFF
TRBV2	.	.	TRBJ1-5	TGTGCCAGCAGTGATTTGGAGGATCAGCCCCAGCATTTT	CASSDLEDQPQHF
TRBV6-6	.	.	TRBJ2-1	TGTGCCAGCAGAAAGGACACGTGGGGTGAGCAGTTCTTC	CASRKDTWGEQFF
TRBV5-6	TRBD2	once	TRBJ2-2	TGTGCCAGCAGCTTAGGTCTAGCGGGCTTTTTAACCGGGGAGCTGTTTTTT	CASSLGLAGFLTGELFF
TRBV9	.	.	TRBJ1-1	TGTGCCAGCAGCGTAGAACATAACACTGAAGCTTTCTTT	CASSVEHNTEAFF
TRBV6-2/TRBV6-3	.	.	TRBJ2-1	TGTGCCAGCAGTTACTTAGGAGGGGTAGGGGAGCAGTTCTTC	CASSYLGGVGEQFF
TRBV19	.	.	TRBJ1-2	TGTGCCAGTAGTTCAGGGCGGCGGGGCTACACCTTC	CASSSGRRGYTF
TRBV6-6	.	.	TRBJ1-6	TGTGCCAGCAGGGCCCAACAGTATTCACCCCTCCACTTT	CASRAQQYSPLHF
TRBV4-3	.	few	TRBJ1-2	TGCGCCAGCAGCCAACAGGTTCAGTCCTATGGCTACACCTTC	CASSQQVQSYGYTF
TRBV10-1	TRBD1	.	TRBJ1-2	TGCGCCAGCAGTCCGCCGACAGGGCTTAGGAACAACTATGGCTACACCTTC	CASSPPTGLRNNYGYTF
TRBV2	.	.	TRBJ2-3	TGTGCCAGCAGTGAATGGGCGGGCAGCAGCACAGATACGCAGTATTTT	CASSEWAGSSTDTQYF
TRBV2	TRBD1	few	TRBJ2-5	TGTGCCAGCAGTAGGTCGACAGGGAGTGAGACCCAGTACTTC	CASSRSTGSETQYF
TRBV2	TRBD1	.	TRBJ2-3	TGTGCCAGCAGCGGATACGGGACAGGGGCAGATACGCAGTATTTT	CASSGYGTGADTQYF
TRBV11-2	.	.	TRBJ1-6	TGTGCCAGCAGCTTAGGAATGCGATTCCCCCTCCACTTT	CASSLGMRFPLHF
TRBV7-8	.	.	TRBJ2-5	TGTGCCAGCAGCCCGACTACTAACCAAGAGACCCAGTACTTC	CASSPTTNQETQYF
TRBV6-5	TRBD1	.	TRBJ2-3	TGTGCCAGCAATATCGGACAGGGGGCAGATACGCAGTATTTT	CASNIGQGADTQYF
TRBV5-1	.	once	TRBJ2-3	TGCGCCAGCAGCTTGCAGGGACTGAACACAGATACGCAGTATTTT	CASSLQGLNTDTQYF
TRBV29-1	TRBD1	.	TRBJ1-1	TGCAGCGTTGAAGGATTGAGGGGGCTGGTGAACACTGAAGCTTTCTTT	CSVEGLRGLVNTEAFF
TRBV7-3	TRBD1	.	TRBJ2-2	TGTGCCAGCAGTCCTCCGGGACAGGGTTTCGGGACCGGGGAGCTGTTTTTT	CASSPPGQGFGTGELFF
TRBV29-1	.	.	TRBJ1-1	TGCAGCGTTGCACCGGGACAGAACACTGAAGCTTTCTTT	CSVAPGQNTEAFF
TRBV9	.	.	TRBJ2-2	TGTGCCAGCAGCGTAGCCGGAGGGAACACCGGGGAGCTGTTTTTT	CASSVAGGNTGELFF
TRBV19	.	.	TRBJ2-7	TGTGCCAGTAGTAACCCTCCCAGGGGAACTACCTACGATGGGCAGTACTTC	CASSNPPRGTTYDGQYF
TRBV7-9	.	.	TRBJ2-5	TGTGCCAGCAGCTTAGGTGGGGGCGACCGACAAGAGACCCAGTACTTC	CASSLGGGDRQETQYF
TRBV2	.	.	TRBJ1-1	TGTGCCAGCCGTTGGTCGGGGACTGAAGCTTTCTTT	CASRWSGTEAFF
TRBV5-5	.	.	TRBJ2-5	TGTGCCAGCAGCTTGTCTGAGACCCAGTACTTC	CASSLSETQYF
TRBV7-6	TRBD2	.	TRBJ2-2	TGTGCCAGCAGCTTAGCGCCCCCGGGACTAGCGACGGGGGAGCTGTTTTTT	CASSLAPPGLATGELFF